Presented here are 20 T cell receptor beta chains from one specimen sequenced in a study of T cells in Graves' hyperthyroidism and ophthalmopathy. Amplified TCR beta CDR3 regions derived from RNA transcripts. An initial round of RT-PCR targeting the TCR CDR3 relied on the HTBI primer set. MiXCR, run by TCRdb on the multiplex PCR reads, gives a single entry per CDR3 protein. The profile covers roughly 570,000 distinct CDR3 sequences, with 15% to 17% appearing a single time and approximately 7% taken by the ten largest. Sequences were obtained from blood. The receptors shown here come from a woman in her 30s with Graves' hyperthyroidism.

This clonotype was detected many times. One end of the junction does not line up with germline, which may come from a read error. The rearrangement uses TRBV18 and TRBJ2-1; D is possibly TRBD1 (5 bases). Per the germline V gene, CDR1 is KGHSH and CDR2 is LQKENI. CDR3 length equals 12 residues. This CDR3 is CASSPFLQELFF. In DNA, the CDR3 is TGTGCCAGCTCACCATTTCTACAGGAGCTGTTCTTC. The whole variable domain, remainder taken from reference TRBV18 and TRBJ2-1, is NAGVMQNPRHLVRRRGQEARLRCSPMKGHSHVYWYRQLPEEGLKFMVYLQKENIIDESGMPKERFSAEFPKEGPSILRIQQVVRGDSAAYFCASSPFLQELFFGPGTRLTVL.

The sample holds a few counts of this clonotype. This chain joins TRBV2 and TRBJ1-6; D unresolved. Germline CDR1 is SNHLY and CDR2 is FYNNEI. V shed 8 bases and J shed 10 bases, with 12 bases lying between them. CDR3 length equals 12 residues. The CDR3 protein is CASQQTVSPLHF. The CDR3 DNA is TGTGCCAGCCAGCAGACCGTATCACCCCTCCACTTT.

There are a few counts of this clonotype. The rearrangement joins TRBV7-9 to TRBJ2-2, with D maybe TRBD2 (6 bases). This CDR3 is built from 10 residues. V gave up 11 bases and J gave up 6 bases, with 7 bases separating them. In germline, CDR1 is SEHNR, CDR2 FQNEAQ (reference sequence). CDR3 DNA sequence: TGTGCCCCGGGGGCCGGGGAGCTGTTTTTT. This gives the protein CAPGAGELFF.

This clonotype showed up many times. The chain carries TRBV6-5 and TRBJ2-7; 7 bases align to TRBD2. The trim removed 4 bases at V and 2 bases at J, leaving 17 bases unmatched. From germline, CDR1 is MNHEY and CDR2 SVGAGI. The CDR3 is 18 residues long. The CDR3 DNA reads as TGTGCCAGCAGTTTGAGACGGACCACTCTAGCGGCTACCTACGAGCAGTACTTC. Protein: CASSLRRTTLAATYEQYF.

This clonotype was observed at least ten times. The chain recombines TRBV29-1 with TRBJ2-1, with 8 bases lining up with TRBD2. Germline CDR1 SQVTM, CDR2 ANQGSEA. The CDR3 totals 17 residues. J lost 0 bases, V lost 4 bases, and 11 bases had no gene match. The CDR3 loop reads CSVVALAGRRSYNEQFF. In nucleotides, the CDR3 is TGCAGCGTTGTAGCCCTAGCGGGCCGCCGCTCCTACAATGAGCAGTTCTTC.

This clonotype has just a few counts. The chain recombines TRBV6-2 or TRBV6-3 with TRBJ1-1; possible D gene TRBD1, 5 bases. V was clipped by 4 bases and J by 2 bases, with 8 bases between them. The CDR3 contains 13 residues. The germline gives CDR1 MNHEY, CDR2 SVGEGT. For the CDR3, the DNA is TGTGCCAGCAGTTGGGGGGTAAACACTGAAGCTTTCTTT. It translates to CASSWGVNTEAFF.

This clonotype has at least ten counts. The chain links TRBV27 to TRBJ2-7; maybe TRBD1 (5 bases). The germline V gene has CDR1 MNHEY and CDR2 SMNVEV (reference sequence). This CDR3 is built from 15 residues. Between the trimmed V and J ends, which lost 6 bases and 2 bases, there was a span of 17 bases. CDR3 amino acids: CASRATQVPAYEQYF. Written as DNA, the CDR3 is TGTGCCAGCAGGGCGACACAGGTCCCGGCCTACGAGCAGTACTTC.

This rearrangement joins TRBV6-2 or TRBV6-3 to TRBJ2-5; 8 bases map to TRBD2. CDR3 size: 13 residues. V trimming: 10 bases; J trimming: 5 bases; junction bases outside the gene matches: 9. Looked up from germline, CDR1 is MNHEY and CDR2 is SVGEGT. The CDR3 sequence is CATARGGWETQYF. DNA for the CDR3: TGTGCCACTGCTCGGGGGGGCTGGGAGACCCAGTACTTC.

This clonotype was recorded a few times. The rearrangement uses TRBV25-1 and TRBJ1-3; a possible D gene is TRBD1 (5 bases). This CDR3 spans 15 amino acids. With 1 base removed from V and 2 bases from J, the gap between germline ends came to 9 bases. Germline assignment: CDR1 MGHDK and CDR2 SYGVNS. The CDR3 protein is CASSESGAAGNTIYF. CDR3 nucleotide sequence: TGTGCCAGCAGTGAATCCGGGGCAGCTGGAAACACCATATATTTT.

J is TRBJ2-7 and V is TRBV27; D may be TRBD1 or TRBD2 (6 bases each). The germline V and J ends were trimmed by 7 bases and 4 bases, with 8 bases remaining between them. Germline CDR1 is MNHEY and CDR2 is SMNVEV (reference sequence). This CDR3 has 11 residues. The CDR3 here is CASKGGYEQYF. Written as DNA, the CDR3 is TGTGCCAGCAAAGGGGGGTACGAGCAGTACTTC.

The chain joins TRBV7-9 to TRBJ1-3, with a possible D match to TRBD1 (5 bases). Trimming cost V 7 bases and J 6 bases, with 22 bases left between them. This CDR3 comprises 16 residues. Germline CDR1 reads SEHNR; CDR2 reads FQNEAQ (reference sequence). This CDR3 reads CASNSLSFQGENTIYF. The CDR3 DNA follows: TGTGCCAGCAACTCCTTAAGTTTCCAGGGCGAAAACACCATATATTTT.

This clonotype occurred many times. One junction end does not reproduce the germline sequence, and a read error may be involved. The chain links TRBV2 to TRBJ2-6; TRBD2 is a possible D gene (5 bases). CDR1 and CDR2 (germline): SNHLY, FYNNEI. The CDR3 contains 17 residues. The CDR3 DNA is TGTGCCAGCAGAGAAGGACTGCTCGTCTCTGGGGCCAACGTCCTGACTTTC. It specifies CASREGLLVSGANVLTF.

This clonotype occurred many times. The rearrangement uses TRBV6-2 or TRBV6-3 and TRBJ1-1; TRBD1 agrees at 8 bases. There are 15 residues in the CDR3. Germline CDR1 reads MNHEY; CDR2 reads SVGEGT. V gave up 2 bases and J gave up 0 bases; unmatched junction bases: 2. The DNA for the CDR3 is TGTGCCAGCAGTTACCCGACAGGGGTGAACACTGAAGCTTTCTTT. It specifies CASSYPTGVNTEAFF.

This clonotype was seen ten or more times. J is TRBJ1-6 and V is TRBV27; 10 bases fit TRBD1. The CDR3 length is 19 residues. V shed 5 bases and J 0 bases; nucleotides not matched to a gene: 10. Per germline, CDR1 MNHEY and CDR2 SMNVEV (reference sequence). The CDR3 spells CASSPSGQGIPSYNSPLHF. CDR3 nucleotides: TGTGCCAGCAGTCCCTCGGGACAGGGGATTCCCTCCTATAATTCACCCCTCCACTTT.

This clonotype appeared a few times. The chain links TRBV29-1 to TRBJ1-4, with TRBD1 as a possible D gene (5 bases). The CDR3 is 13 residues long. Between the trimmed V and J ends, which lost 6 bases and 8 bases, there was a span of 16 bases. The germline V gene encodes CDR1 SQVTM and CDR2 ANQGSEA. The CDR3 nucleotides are TGCAGCGTCTCTGGGAGGGGCGAAGAAAAACTGTTTTTT. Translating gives CSVSGRGEEKLFF.

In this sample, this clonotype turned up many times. This chain's CDR3 is CASSLPGGPYEQYF. The CDR3 DNA follows: TGTGCCAGCAGCTTACCGGGAGGTCCCTACGAGCAGTACTTC. This chain joins TRBV7-9 and TRBJ2-7; TRBD2 agrees at 7 bases. The CDR3 is 14 residues long. The germline V gene encodes CDR1 SEHNR and CDR2 FQNEAQ (reference sequence). V shed 2 bases, J shed 2 bases, and the junction held 3 bases outside the gene matches.

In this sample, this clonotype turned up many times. CDR3 DNA sequence: TGTGCCAGCAGCATGGGTTCCGCCTGGACAGGACGAGATACGCAGTATTTT. Translation: CASSMGSAWTGRDTQYF. This chain joins TRBV5-5 and TRBJ2-3, with 7 bases identical to TRBD1. This CDR3 contains 17 residues. Germline trimming cut 4 bases from V and 5 bases from J; bases unmatched to any gene: 16. The germline V gene has CDR1 SGHKS and CDR2 YYEKEE (reference sequence).

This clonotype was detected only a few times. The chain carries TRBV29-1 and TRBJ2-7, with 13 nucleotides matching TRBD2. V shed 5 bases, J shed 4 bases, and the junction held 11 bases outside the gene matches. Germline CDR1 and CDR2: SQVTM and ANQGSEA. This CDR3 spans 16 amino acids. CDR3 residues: CSVRTSGRPVSYEQYF. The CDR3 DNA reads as TGCAGCGTTCGGACTAGCGGGAGACCCGTTTCGTACGAGCAGTACTTC.

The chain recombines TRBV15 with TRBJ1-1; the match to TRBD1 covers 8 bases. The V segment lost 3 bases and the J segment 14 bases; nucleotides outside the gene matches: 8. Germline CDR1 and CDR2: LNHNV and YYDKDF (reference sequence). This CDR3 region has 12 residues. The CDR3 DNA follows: TGTGCCACCAGCAGGCCCGGGACAGGCGGATTCTTT. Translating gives CATSRPGTGGFF.

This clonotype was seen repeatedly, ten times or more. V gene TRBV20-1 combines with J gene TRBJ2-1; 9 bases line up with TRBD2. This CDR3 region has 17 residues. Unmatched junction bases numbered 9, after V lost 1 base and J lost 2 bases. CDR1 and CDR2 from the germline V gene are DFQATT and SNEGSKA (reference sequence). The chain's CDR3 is CSARGAGGPVAYNEQFF. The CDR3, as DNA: TGCAGTGCTAGAGGGGCGGGAGGGCCCGTTGCCTACAATGAGCAGTTCTTC.